Each of the 25 T cell receptor beta chains below was sequenced from the same sample in a study of early T cells in non-severe SARS-CoV-2 infection. Using its own MiXCR run on the 5' RACE reads, TCRdb lists one record per CDR3 protein. Of 80,000 to 95,000 distinct CDR3 sequences listed, around 16% were seen once; the top ten hold 5.1%. Sequenced material: whole blood, taken at baseline. These receptors all come from an adult who was a healthcare worker with PCR-confirmed SARS-CoV-2 infection or an uninfected control (not recorded which).

The sample holds a few counts of this clonotype. The rearrangement links TRBV20-1 to TRBJ1-5; D call uncertain. The ends were cut back, 1 base at V and 4 bases at J, with 8 bases in the middle. The CDR3 is 13 amino acids. Germline CDR1 and CDR2: DFQATT and SNEGSKA (reference sequence). CDR3 nucleotide sequence: TGCAGTGCTAGAGGCGGTATTAATCAGCCCCAGCATTTT. This gives the protein CSARGGINQPQHF.

Ten or more counts support this clonotype. The CDR3 coding sequence is TGTGCCAGCAGCTTAGTAGGGTTCTCCTACAATGAGCAGTTCTTC. It translates to CASSLVGFSYNEQFF. The chain has TRBV7-2 and TRBJ2-1; D is uncertain. CDR1 and CDR2 from the germline V gene are SGHTA and FQGNSA. The CDR3 has 15 amino acids. Trimming cost V 1 base and J 0 bases, with 7 bases left between them.

This clonotype occurred a few times. The chain has TRBV7-2 and TRBJ2-6; perhaps TRBD2 as D (6 bases). The CDR3 has 19 amino acids. The V and J ends lost 2 bases and 2 bases respectively, with 19 bases between them. Germline assignment: CDR1 SGHTA and CDR2 FQGNSA. The CDR3 sequence: CASSLTWFQGGTGANVLTF. DNA for the CDR3: TGTGCCAGCAGCTTAACCTGGTTCCAGGGAGGAACTGGGGCCAACGTCCTGACTTTC.

This clonotype was counted between two and nine times. As DNA, the CDR3 is TGTGCCAGCAGCTTGTGGGCTGAGCAGTTCTTC. Amino acids: CASSLWAEQFF. The chain employs TRBV7-9 and TRBJ2-1; no clear D gene. V was shortened by 3 bases and J by 9 bases, with 6 bases between the two germline ends. Looked up from germline, CDR1 is SEHNR and CDR2 is FQNEAQ (reference sequence). The CDR3 loop spans 11 amino acids.

This clonotype was picked up many times. J is TRBJ2-2 and V is TRBV20-1; D gene uncertain. Trimming removed 5 bases from V and 0 bases from J, with 10 bases in between. CDR3 length equals 14 residues. Germline lookup yields CDR1 DFQATT and CDR2 SNEGSKA (reference sequence). The CDR3 DNA reads as TGCAGTGCTCCGACGGATGCGAACACCGGGGAGCTGTTTTTT. The encoded protein is CSAPTDANTGELFF.

This chain joins TRBV28 and TRBJ1-4, with D possibly TRBD1 on 6 matching bases. Germline V gives CDR1 MDHEN, CDR2 SYDVKM. The CDR3 is 16 amino acids. V lost 2 bases and J 0 bases, leaving 10 bases between the germline ends. CDR3: CASSLRGTSTNEKLFF. CDR3 in DNA: TGTGCCAGCAGTTTAAGGGGGACGTCAACTAATGAAAAACTGTTTTTT.

This clonotype showed up just a few times. The chain combines TRBV4-1 with TRBJ2-5, with TRBD2 matching 12 bases. The CDR3 is 16 residues long. The trim removed 6 bases at V and 7 bases at J, leaving 12 bases unmatched. Germline V gives CDR1 MGHRA, CDR2 YSYEKL. In nucleotides, the CDR3 is TGCGCCAGCAGTCCACAGACTAGCGGGAGTCACGGGACCCAGTACTTC. It encodes CASSPQTSGSHGTQYF.

This clonotype was found a few times. The chain has TRBV27 and TRBJ1-6, with a weak D call TRBD1 (6 bases). Germline-derived CDR1 and CDR2 are MNHEY and SMNVEV (reference sequence). CDR3 length: 14 residues. The ends were cut back, 5 bases at V and 9 bases at J, with 14 bases in the middle. The CDR3 DNA sequence: TGTGCCAGCAGTCTCAGGGGTTTTGCTTCACCCCTCCACTTT. It is translated as CASSLRGFASPLHF.

This clonotype was detected only a few times. V usage is TRBV11-2 and J usage is TRBJ2-3; D is ambiguous. This CDR3 region has 16 residues. CDR1 SGHAT and CDR2 FQNNGV come from the germline V gene. V lost 0 bases, J lost 2 bases, and 12 bases lay in between. The CDR3 nucleotides read TGTGCCAGCAGCTTAGATCGGAGCAGCCCCACAGATACGCAGTATTTT. Translating gives CASSLDRSSPTDTQYF.

This clonotype was seen more than once but under ten times. V gene TRBV28 combines with J gene TRBJ1-2, with TRBD1 as a possible D gene (5 bases). This CDR3 region has 13 residues. V was clipped by 6 bases and J by 1 base, with 9 bases between them. Germline V gene lookup returns CDR1 MDHEN and CDR2 SYDVKM. CDR3 sequence: CASRGGSNYGYTF. CDR3 coding DNA: TGTGCCAGCAGGGGGGGAAGTAACTATGGCTACACCTTC.

Only a few counts were recorded for this clonotype. The chain recombines TRBV20-1 with TRBJ2-7, with a tentative D call TRBD1 (7 bases). This CDR3 has 15 amino acids. Germline assignment: CDR1 DFQATT and CDR2 SNEGSKA (reference sequence). Deletions cut 0 bases from V and 4 bases from J, with 16 bases between. The CDR3 region is CSARDEGADYYEQYF. The CDR3 coding sequence is TGCAGTGCTAGAGATGAGGGGGCGGACTATTACGAGCAGTACTTC.

This clonotype was detected many times. The rearrangement uses TRBV4-2 and TRBJ1-1; no clear D gene. Per germline, CDR1 LGHNA and CDR2 YNFKEQ. The CDR3 contains 14 residues. V was clipped by 0 bases and J by 3 bases, with 8 bases between them. This CDR3 reads CASSQERSYTEAFF. The CDR3 coding sequence is TGTGCCAGCAGCCAAGAACGTAGCTACACTGAAGCTTTCTTT.

V gene TRBV6-1 combines with J gene TRBJ2-1; 15 nucleotides align to TRBD2. After removal of 6 bases from V and 9 bases from J, the junction contained 3 bases not matched to a gene. The CDR3 spans 14 residues. CDR1 and CDR2 from the germline V gene are MNHNS and SASEGT. CDR3 sequence: CASRGLAGGAEQFF. CDR3 bases: TGTGCCAGCAGGGGACTAGCGGGAGGAGCTGAGCAGTTCTTC.

This clonotype showed up just a few times. The chain combines TRBV6-1 with TRBJ2-3; no clear D gene. Looked up from germline, CDR1 is MNHNS and CDR2 is SASEGT. The length of the CDR3 is 15 residues. V was shortened by 1 base and J by 4 bases, with 12 bases between the two germline ends. The CDR3 protein is CASSEGTLGADTQYF. The CDR3 DNA reads as TGTGCCAGCAGTGAAGGGACCCTTGGTGCAGATACGCAGTATTTT.

As concerns this clonotype: Germline is not matched at one junction end, which may reflect a read error. The rearrangement uses TRBV28 and TRBJ2-7, with a weak D call TRBD1 (6 bases). Germline V gene lookup returns CDR1 MDHEN and CDR2 SYDVKM. This CDR3 contains 16 residues. The CDR3 bases are TGTGCCAACAGTTCCTCCCCCGAGACAGGACCCTACGAGCAGTACTTC. It encodes CANSSSPETGPYEQYF.

The J gene is TRBJ2-5, the V gene TRBV19; 9 positions agree with TRBD1. This CDR3 spans 14 amino acids. V lost 5 bases, J lost 3 bases, and 4 bases stayed unmatched. CDR1 LNHDA and CDR2 SQIVND come from the germline V gene (reference sequence). The CDR3 loop is CASSAGTGKETQYF. The CDR3 DNA reads as TGTGCCAGTAGTGCAGGGACAGGGAAAGAGACCCAGTACTTC. Full variable domain (remainder filled in from reference TRBV19 and TRBJ2-5): DGGITQSPKYLFRKEGQNVTLSCEQNLNHDAMYWYRQDPGQGLRLIYYSQIVNDFQKGDIAEGYSVSREKKESFPLTVTSAQKNPTAFYLCASSAGTGKETQYFGPGTRLLVL.

The gene calls are TRBV10-3 and TRBJ1-1, with D maybe TRBD1 (5 bases). The CDR3 extends over 12 amino acids. V lost 2 bases and J lost 6, with 7 bases in between. The germline gives CDR1 ENHRY, CDR2 SYGVKD. CDR3 protein: CAISERDSEAFF. The CDR3 nucleotides are TGTGCCATCAGTGAGAGGGACTCTGAAGCTTTCTTT.

This clonotype has only a few counts. V usage is TRBV5-5 and J usage is TRBJ2-5; 7 nucleotides match TRBD1. The CDR3 spans 17 residues. Germline CDR1 reads SGHKS; CDR2 reads YYEKEE (reference sequence). Trimming took 0 bases from V and 1 from J; bases not matched to a gene: 9. In DNA form, the CDR3 reads TGTGCCAGCAGCTTGGCCCCCGGGACAGCCCTCCAAGAGACCCAGTACTTC. Translating gives CASSLAPGTALQETQYF.

The V gene is TRBV2, the J gene TRBJ2-1, with unresolved D. Germline loops: CDR1 SNHLY, CDR2 FYNNEI. Trimming took 6 bases from V and 7 from J, leaving 7 bases between them. The CDR3 contains 11 residues. This chain's CDR3 is CASRDRNEQFF. The CDR3 nucleotides are TGTGCCAGCAGAGATAGGAATGAGCAGTTCTTC.

The chain joins TRBV6-2 or TRBV6-3 to TRBJ2-1, with TRBD2 as a possible D gene (6 bases). Germline values: CDR1 MNHEY, CDR2 SVGEGT. This CDR3 has 21 amino acids. The germline V and J ends were trimmed by 2 bases and 1 base, with 27 bases remaining between them. CDR3 residues: CASSYPDGMGGIGGSYNEQFF. The CDR3 DNA sequence: TGTGCCAGCAGTTACCCAGACGGGATGGGCGGGATAGGTGGATCCTACAATGAGCAGTTCTTC.

The chain carries TRBV6-5 and TRBJ2-4, with D uncertain. The CDR3 totals 14 residues. Germline V lookup: CDR1 MNHEY, CDR2 SVGAGI. Trimming left V 8 bases short and J 3 bases short, with 14 bases between. The CDR3 region is CASGWWADKNIQYF. In DNA form, the CDR3 reads TGTGCCAGCGGCTGGTGGGCGGACAAAAACATTCAGTACTTC.

This clonotype was recorded many times. The chain uses TRBV6-6 and TRBJ2-7, with D possibly TRBD2 on 6 matching bases. Germline V gene data show CDR1 as MNHNY and CDR2 as SVGAGI (reference sequence). Trimming left V 6 bases short and J 7 bases short, with 13 bases between. This CDR3 comprises 12 residues. Here the CDR3 DNA reads TGTGCCAGCAGCACTAGGGGACTTGAGCAGTACTTC. Translation: CASSTRGLEQYF.

This chain connects TRBV10-3 to TRBJ2-1, with TRBD1 matching over 10 bases. The V gene's germline CDR1 is ENHRY and CDR2 SYGVKD. The CDR3 contains 14 residues. V was pared by 11 bases and J by 10 bases, with 14 bases of the junction left unmatched. CDR3 coding DNA: TGTGCCTCGAGGCGGGACAGGGGAGTGGAGGAGCAGTTCTTC. It yields the protein CASRRDRGVEEQFF.

The chain is built from TRBV5-8 and TRBJ2-1; 7 bases are a match to TRBD1. The CDR3 is 14 residues long. Germline CDR1 reads SGHTS; CDR2 reads YDEGEE. J gave up 5 bases and V 4 bases, and 6 bases lay outside the gene matches. The CDR3 is CASSPGDSNNEQFF. The CDR3 nucleotides read TGTGCCAGCAGCCCCGGGGACAGCAACAATGAGCAGTTCTTC. Complete variable domain (other parts from reference TRBV5-8 and TRBJ2-1): EAGVTQSPTHLIKTRGQQATLRCSPISGHTSVYWYQQALGLGLQFLLWYDEGEERNRGNFPPRFSGRQFPNYSSELNVNALELEDSALYLCASSPGDSNNEQFFGPGTRLTVL.

This clonotype has only a few counts. The chain links TRBV20-1 to TRBJ1-4, with D possibly TRBD1 on 6 matching bases. V was pared by 1 base and J by 4 bases, with 7 bases between. The germline V gene encodes CDR1 DFQATT and CDR2 SNEGSKA (reference sequence). The CDR3 sequence is 13 residues long. The CDR3 reads CSARARGNEKLFF. The CDR3 DNA reads TGCAGTGCTAGAGCCAGGGGTAATGAAAAACTGTTTTTT.